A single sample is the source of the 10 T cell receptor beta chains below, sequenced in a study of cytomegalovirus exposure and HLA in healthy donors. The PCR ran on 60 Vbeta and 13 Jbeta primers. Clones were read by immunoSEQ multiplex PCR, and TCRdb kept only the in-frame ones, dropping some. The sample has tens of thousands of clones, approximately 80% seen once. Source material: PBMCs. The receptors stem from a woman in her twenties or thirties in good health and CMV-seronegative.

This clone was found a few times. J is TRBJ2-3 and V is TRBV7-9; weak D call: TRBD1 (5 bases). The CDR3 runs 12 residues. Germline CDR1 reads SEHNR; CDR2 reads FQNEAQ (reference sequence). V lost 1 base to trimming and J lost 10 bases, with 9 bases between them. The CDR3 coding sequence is TGTGCCAGCAGCTTAGAGGGGATTGCGCAGTATTTT. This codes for CASSLEGIAQYF.

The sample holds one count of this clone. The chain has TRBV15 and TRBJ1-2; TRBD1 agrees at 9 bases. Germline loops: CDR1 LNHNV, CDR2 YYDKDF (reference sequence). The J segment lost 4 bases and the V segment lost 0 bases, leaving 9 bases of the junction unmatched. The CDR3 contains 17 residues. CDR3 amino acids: CATSRDYNGQGLYGYTF. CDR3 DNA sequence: TGTGCCACCAGCAGAGACTACAATGGACAGGGGCTCTATGGCTACACCTTC.

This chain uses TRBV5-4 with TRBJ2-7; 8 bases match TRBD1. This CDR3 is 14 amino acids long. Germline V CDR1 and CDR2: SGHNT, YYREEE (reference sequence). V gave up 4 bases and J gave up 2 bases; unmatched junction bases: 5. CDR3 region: CASSGRGRPYEQYF. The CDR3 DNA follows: TGTGCCAGCAGCGGCAGGGGGCGACCCTACGAGCAGTACTTC.

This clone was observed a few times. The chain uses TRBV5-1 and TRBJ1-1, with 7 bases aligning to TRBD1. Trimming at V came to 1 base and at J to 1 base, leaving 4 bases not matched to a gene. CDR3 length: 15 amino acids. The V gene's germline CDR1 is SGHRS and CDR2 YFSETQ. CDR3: CASSLFQGENTEAFF. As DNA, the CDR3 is TGCGCCAGCAGCTTGTTTCAGGGGGAGAACACTGAAGCTTTCTTT. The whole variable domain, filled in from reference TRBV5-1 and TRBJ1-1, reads KAGVTQTPRYLIKTRGQQVTLSCSPISGHRSVSWYQQTPGQGLQFLFEYFSETQRNKGNFPGRFSGRQFSNSRSEMNVSTLELGDSALYLCASSLFQGENTEAFFGQGTRLTVV.

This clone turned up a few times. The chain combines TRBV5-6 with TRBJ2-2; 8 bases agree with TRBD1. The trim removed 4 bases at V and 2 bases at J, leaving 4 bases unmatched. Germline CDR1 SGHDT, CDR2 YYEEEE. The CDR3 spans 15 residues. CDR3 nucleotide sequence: TGTGCCAGCAGCCTCGGGACAGGCAACACCGGGGAGCTGTTTTTT. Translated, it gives CASSLGTGNTGELFF.

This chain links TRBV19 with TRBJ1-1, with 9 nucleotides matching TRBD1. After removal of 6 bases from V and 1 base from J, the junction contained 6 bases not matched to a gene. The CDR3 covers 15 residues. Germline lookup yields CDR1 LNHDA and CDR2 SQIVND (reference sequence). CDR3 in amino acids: CASRWTGDTNTEAFF. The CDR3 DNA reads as TGTGCCAGTAGATGGACAGGGGACACGAACACTGAAGCTTTCTTT. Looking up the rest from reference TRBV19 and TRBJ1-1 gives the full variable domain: DGGITQSPKYLFRKEGQNVTLSCEQNLNHDAMYWYRQDPGQGLRLIYYSQIVNDFQKGDIAEGYSVSREKKESFPLTVTSAQKNPTAFYLCASRWTGDTNTEAFFGQGTRLTVV.

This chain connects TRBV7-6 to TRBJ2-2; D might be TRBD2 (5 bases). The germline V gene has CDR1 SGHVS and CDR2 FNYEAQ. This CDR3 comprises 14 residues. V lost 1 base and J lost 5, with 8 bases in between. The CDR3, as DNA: TGTGCCAGCAGCTTAGGAGGGTATACCGGGGAGCTGTTTTTT. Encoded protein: CASSLGGYTGELFF.

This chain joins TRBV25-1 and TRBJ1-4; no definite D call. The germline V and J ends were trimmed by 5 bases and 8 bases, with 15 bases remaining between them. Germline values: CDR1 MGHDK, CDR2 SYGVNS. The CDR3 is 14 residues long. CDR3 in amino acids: CASSPNGVREKLFF. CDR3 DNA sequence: TGTGCCAGCAGTCCAAACGGGGTTCGGGAAAAACTGTTTTTT. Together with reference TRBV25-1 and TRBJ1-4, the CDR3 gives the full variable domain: EADIYQTPRYLVIGTGKKITLECSQTMGHDKMYWYQQDPGMELHLIHYSYGVNSTEKGDLSSESTVSRIRTEHFPLTLESARPSHTSQYLCASSPNGVREKLFFGSGTQLSVL.

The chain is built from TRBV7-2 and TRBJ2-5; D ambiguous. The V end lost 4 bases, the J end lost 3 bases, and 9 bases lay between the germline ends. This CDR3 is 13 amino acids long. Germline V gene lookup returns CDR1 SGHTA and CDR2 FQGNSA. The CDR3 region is CASSSFLEETQYF. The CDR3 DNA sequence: TGTGCCAGCAGCTCCTTCCTCGAAGAGACCCAGTACTTC.

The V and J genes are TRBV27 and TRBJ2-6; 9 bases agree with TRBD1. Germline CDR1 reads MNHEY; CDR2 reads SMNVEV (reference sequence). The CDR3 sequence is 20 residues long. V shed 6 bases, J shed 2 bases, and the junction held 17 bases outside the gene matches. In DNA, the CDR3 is TGTGCCAGCAGGTTAAGGGGTCGGGGACAGGGACCGGCTGGGGCCAACGTCCTGACTTTC. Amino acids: CASRLRGRGQGPAGANVLTF.